This T cell receptor (beta chain) is from a study of T cell repertoires in cytomegalovirus infection. Study-wide context: As its CMV epitopes, the study selected recently identified HLA-C-restricted and well-studied HLA-B-restricted targets. In public TCR beta signatures, there were indications of both CMV infection and matching HLA type. Study conclusions and caveats: Ex vivo responses were dominated by HLA-C-restricted CMV-specific TCR beta clonotypes.

Each CDR3 protein gets one entry after TCRdb re-called the reads with MiXCR. The table lists under 150,000 distinct CDR3 sequences, over 30% of them singletons, with more than 35% in the top ten. This clonotype was recorded at least ten times. The antigen remains unidentified. Trimming removed 0 bases from V and 5 bases from J, with 14 bases in between. The CDR3 covers 16 residues. In germline, CDR1 is SGHVS, CDR2 FQNEAQ. This specimen consisted of CD8+ T cells from cultured PBMCs, obtained from culture after CMV antigen stimulation. The chain has TRBV7-8 and TRBJ2-1; possible D gene TRBD2, 6 bases. This receptor was obtained from a human donor in good health (CMV status not recorded). Some clones in this sample may be carry-over from other donors' samples. The CDR3 reads CASSLAGGIEHNEQFF. The CDR3 DNA reads as TGTGCCAGCAGCTTAGCCGGGGGTATTGAACACAATGAGCAGTTCTTC. Complete variable domain (other parts from reference TRBV7-8 and TRBJ2-1): GAGVSQSPRYKVAKRGQDVALRCDPISGHVSLFWYQQALGQGPEFLTYFQNEAQLDKSGLPSDRFFAERPEGSVSTLKIQRTQQEDSAVYLCASSLAGGIEHNEQFFGPGTRLTVL.